Listed here are 7 T cell receptor beta chains from one sample, sequenced in a study of blood T cell repertoires in COVID-19. Clones were sequenced by immunoSEQ multiplex PCR, and TCRdb holds only the in-frame ones, with some missing. The repertoire holds hundreds of thousands of clones, with more than 70% as singletons. Sequencing was done on a sample of peripheral blood. These receptors originate from a young woman with COVID-19, enrolled during active disease.

This rearrangement joins TRBV5-8 to TRBJ2-1; 7 bases are a match to TRBD2. Germline trimming cut 5 bases from V and 1 base from J; bases unmatched to any gene: 6. The CDR3 runs to 15 residues. The germline CDR1 and CDR2 sequences are SGHTS and YDEGEE. CDR3 protein: CASSIVGGSYNEQFF. In DNA form, the CDR3 reads TGTGCCAGCAGTATAGTCGGGGGGTCCTACAATGAGCAGTTCTTC.

The chain employs TRBV4-3 and TRBJ1-1, with D possibly TRBD1 on 6 matching bases. The CDR3 is 16 amino acids. Trimming shortened V by 0 bases and J by 0 bases, and 11 bases separated the two germline ends. The V gene's germline CDR1 is LGHNA and CDR2 YSLEER. The CDR3 region is CASSQDTGSMNTEAFF. As DNA, the CDR3 is TGCGCCAGCAGCCAAGATACAGGGTCCATGAACACTGAAGCTTTCTTT.

This clone was found a few times. The chain employs TRBV19 and TRBJ2-2; TRBD1 might be the D (6 bases). This CDR3 comprises 15 residues. Germline CDR1 and CDR2: LNHDA and SQIVND (reference sequence). V was clipped by 3 bases and J by 4 bases, with 12 bases between them. This CDR3 is CASSMGRGPTGELFF. In nucleotides, the CDR3 is TGTGCCAGTAGTATGGGCAGGGGACCCACCGGGGAGCTGTTTTTT. The variable domain in full, with the rest retrieved from reference TRBV19 and TRBJ2-2, is DGGITQSPKYLFRKEGQNVTLSCEQNLNHDAMYWYRQDPGQGLRLIYYSQIVNDFQKGDIAEGYSVSREKKESFPLTVTSAQKNPTAFYLCASSMGRGPTGELFFGEGSRLTVL.

The gene calls are TRBV28 and TRBJ2-7; TRBD2 aligns across 11 bases. Germline trimming cut 6 bases from V and 4 bases from J; bases unmatched to any gene: 8. Germline V gene lookup returns CDR1 MDHEN and CDR2 SYDVKM. The CDR3 covers 15 residues. CDR3 loop: CASRGPGLAVYEQYV. As DNA, the CDR3 is TGTGCCAGCAGGGGGCCGGGACTAGCGGTATACGAGCAGTACGTC.

The V gene is TRBV28, the J gene TRBJ1-3; no clear D gene. The CDR3 runs to 16 residues. From germline, CDR1 is MDHEN and CDR2 SYDVKM. V was pared by 4 bases and J by 2 bases, with 15 bases between. The CDR3 spells CASSSWEGRAGNTIYF. In DNA, the CDR3 is TGTGCCAGCAGTTCCTGGGAGGGAAGGGCTGGAAACACCATATATTTT.

The gene calls are TRBV29-1 and TRBJ1-4; the D is unclear. The germline V gene has CDR1 SQVTM and CDR2 ANQGSEA. V gave up 0 bases and J gave up 10 bases, with 9 bases separating them. The CDR3 runs 12 residues. This chain's CDR3 is CSVEDESGKLFF. DNA of the CDR3: TGCAGCGTTGAAGACGAGTCGGGAAAACTGTTTTTT.

The chain employs TRBV5-1 and TRBJ2-2; D is undetermined. CDR1 SGHRS and CDR2 YFSETQ come from the germline V gene. The CDR3 extends over 14 amino acids. Trimming took 3 bases from V and 1 from J, leaving 7 bases between them. This CDR3 is CASSSLENTGELFF. In DNA form, the CDR3 reads TGCGCCAGCAGCTCCCTAGAGAACACCGGGGAGCTGTTTTTT. Looking up the rest from reference TRBV5-1 and TRBJ2-2 gives the full variable domain: KAGVTQTPRYLIKTRGQQVTLSCSPISGHRSVSWYQQTPGQGLQFLFEYFSETQRNKGNFPGRFSGRQFSNSRSEMNVSTLELGDSALYLCASSSLENTGELFFGEGSRLTVL.